The 8 T cell receptor beta chains below come from one sample, sequenced in a study of PD-1 and CTLA-4 blockade in melanoma. Measured with immunoSEQ multiplex PCR; TCRdb has only the in-frame clones, and not every one. The sample records tens of thousands of clones, around 89% being singletons. Material: CD8+ T cells from peripheral blood, obtained from a patient given anti-PD-1 treatment. The receptors derive from a human donor with melanoma.

The V and J genes are TRBV7-9 and TRBJ1-5, with D hard to call. Germline V gene sequence: CDR1 SEHNR, CDR2 FQNEAQ (reference sequence). V dropped 3 bases and J dropped 3 bases, with 9 bases sitting between them. There are 14 residues in the CDR3. The CDR3 loop reads CASSFGGVNQPQHF. CDR3 sequence (DNA): TGTGCCAGCAGCTTCGGTGGCGTCAATCAGCCCCAGCATTTT.

This clone was recorded only once. V usage is TRBV10-3 and J usage is TRBJ2-7, with TRBD2 matching 12 bases. CDR3 size: 14 residues. The junction had 4 bases not matched to a gene; V was cut back by 6 bases and J by 4 bases. Germline CDR1 reads ENHRY; CDR2 reads SYGVKD. The CDR3: CAISTGTSGYEQYF. DNA for the CDR3: TGTGCCATCAGCACCGGGACTAGCGGGTACGAGCAGTACTTC.

This chain connects TRBV6-2 or TRBV6-3 to TRBJ2-7, with TRBD2 as a possible D gene (6 bases). The CDR3 covers 14 residues. Trimming stripped 0 bases from V and 6 bases from J, with 12 bases between. CDR1 is MNHEY and CDR2 is SVGEGT in the germline V gene. CDR3 DNA sequence: TGTGCCAGCAGTTACTCGGGGGGATTGGGCGAGCAGTACTTC. It yields the protein CASSYSGGLGEQYF.

This chain connects TRBV27 to TRBJ2-3; TRBD1 aligns across 9 bases. This CDR3 is 14 amino acids long. In germline, CDR1 is MNHEY, CDR2 SMNVEV (reference sequence). The V gene end was trimmed by 10 bases and the J gene end by 2 bases; junction bases not matched to a gene: 7. The CDR3 nucleotides are TGTGCCATCCGACAGGGGGGCATCACAGATACGCAGTATTTT. Translation: CAIRQGGITDTQYF.

CDR3 amino acids: CSVELGQPNQPQHF. CDR3 sequence (DNA): TGCAGCGTTGAATTGGGACAGCCTAATCAGCCCCAGCATTTT. The rearrangement links TRBV29-1 to TRBJ1-5; 7 nucleotides agree with TRBD1. CDR3 size: 14 residues. The V gene's germline CDR1 is SQVTM and CDR2 ANQGSEA. The junction had 5 bases not matched to a gene; V was cut back by 2 bases and J by 4 bases.

The V and J genes are TRBV28 and TRBJ1-1; possibly TRBD1 for D (6 bases). Germline CDR1 is MDHEN and CDR2 is SYDVKM. The V end lost 6 bases, the J end lost 0 bases, and 14 bases lay between the germline ends. The CDR3 runs 15 residues. The CDR3 sequence: CASSQAGTLNTEAFF. CDR3 nucleotides: TGTGCCAGCAGCCAAGCCGGGACATTGAACACTGAAGCTTTCTTT.

The chain recombines TRBV28 with TRBJ2-7; no clear D gene. CDR3 length: 15 amino acids. The germline V gene encodes CDR1 MDHEN and CDR2 SYDVKM. V gave up 2 bases and J gave up 2 bases, with 13 bases separating them. The CDR3 DNA follows: TGTGCCAGCAGTTTAGGACCAGCAGTCGCCTACGAGCAGTACTTC. Encoded protein: CASSLGPAVAYEQYF. Filled out from reference TRBV28 and TRBJ2-7, the complete variable domain reads DVKVTQSSRYLVKRTGEKVFLECVQDMDHENMFWYRQDPGLGLRLIYFSYDVKMKEKGDIPEGYSVSREKKERFSLILESASTNQTSMYLCASSLGPAVAYEQYFGPGTRLTVT.

The chain combines TRBV30 with TRBJ1-1; D remains unclear. The CDR3 covers 12 residues. Per germline, CDR1 GTSNPN and CDR2 SVGIG (reference sequence). Trimming removed 0 bases from V and 5 bases from J, with 7 bases in between. CDR3 region: CAWSVTATEAFF. The CDR3 DNA reads TGTGCCTGGAGTGTAACCGCGACTGAAGCTTTCTTT.